Below are 5 T cell receptor beta chains sequenced from a single sample in a study of blood T cell repertoires in COVID-19. The method was immunoSEQ multiplex PCR; TCRdb's version includes in-frame clones alone and lacks a portion of them. The repertoire holds roughly 38,000 clones, just over 90% seen once, with under 2.5% in the top ten. Sequencing was performed on peripheral blood. The receptor set was obtained from a man aged 50-59 years with active COVID-19.

The rearrangement joins TRBV7-2 to TRBJ2-3; 10 positions match TRBD2. Germline V gene lookup returns CDR1 SGHTA and CDR2 FQGNSA. The CDR3 totals 17 residues. V was clipped by 7 bases and J by 3 bases; unmatched bases: 13. CDR3 residues: CASTLGLAGAITDTQYF. In DNA, the CDR3 is TGTGCCAGCACCTTGGGGCTAGCGGGGGCGATTACAGATACGCAGTATTTT.

The chain has TRBV9 and TRBJ2-2; 7 positions match TRBD1. The CDR3 spans 15 residues. Germline V gene data show CDR1 as SGDLS and CDR2 as YYNGEE. The ends lost 4 bases at V and 5 bases at J; junction bases unmatched: 8. Written as DNA, the CDR3 is TGTGCCAGCAGCCCGAAGGGGGCGCGGACCGGGGAGCTGTTTTTT. This sequence encodes CASSPKGARTGELFF.

A remark on this clone: One end of the junction does not line up with germline, which may come from a read error. The rearrangement joins TRBV7-7 to TRBJ2-2; TRBD1 agrees at 11 bases. Germline CDR1 and CDR2: SSHAT and FNYEAQ (reference sequence). The CDR3 extends over 15 amino acids. CDR3 in DNA: TGTGCTAGCAGCCCGCGGACAGGGGGCAGCGGGGAGCTGTTTTTT. It specifies CASSPRTGGSGELFF.

The V call is TRBV3-1 (or the pseudogene TRBV3-2), the J call TRBJ1-6; TRBD1 is a possible D gene (5 bases). V gave up 6 bases and J gave up 14 bases, with 11 bases separating them. This CDR3 comprises 11 residues. Germline V gives CDR1 LGHDT, CDR2 YNNKEL (reference sequence). This chain's CDR3 is CASRASGALHF. CDR3 DNA sequence: TGTGCCAGCAGAGCTTCGGGGGCCCTCCACTTT.

V is TRBV27 and J is TRBJ1-1; TRBD1 is a possible D gene (6 bases). Germline V gene lookup returns CDR1 MNHEY and CDR2 SMNVEV (reference sequence). With 5 bases removed from V and 4 bases from J, the gap between germline ends came to 8 bases. This CDR3 region has 12 residues. CDR3: CASSTGFTEAFF. The CDR3 nucleotides are TGTGCCAGCAGTACAGGGTTCACTGAAGCTTTCTTT.